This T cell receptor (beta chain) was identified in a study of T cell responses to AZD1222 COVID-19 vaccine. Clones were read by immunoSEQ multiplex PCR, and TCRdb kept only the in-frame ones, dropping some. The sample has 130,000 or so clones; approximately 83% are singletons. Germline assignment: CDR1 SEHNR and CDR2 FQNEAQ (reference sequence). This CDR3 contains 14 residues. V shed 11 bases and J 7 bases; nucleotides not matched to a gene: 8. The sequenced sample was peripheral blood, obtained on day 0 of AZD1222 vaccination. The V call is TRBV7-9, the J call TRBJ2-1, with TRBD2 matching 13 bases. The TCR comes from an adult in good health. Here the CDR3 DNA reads TGTGCCGGATCACTAGCGGGGGGGTTAAATGAGCAGTTCTTC. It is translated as CAGSLAGGLNEQFF.